This entry is about one T cell receptor (beta chain). Its target is unknown. 60 Vbeta and 13 Jbeta primers were used in PCR. Libraries were prepared by immunoSEQ multiplex PCR; TCRdb keeps only in-frame clonotypes and omits some of them. The sample has more than 150,000 clones; roughly 82% are singletons. The data stem from a study of cytomegalovirus exposure and HLA in healthy donors. General observations from the study: An analysis done earlier found most TCR beta V segments productive about 87% or about 30% of the time.

The V gene lost 0 bases and the J gene lost 4 bases, with 9 bases spanning the gap. Germline V gives CDR1 MNHNS, CDR2 SASEGT. The CDR3 consists of 14 residues. The J gene is TRBJ1-2, the V gene TRBV6-1, with D tentatively TRBD1 (5 bases). What was sequenced was PBMCs. This clonotype was obtained from a woman aged 50 to 60 in good health and CMV-seropositive. CDR3: CASSEARTLYGYTF. CDR3 DNA: TGTGCCAGCAGTGAAGCTAGGACACTCTATGGCTACACCTTC.